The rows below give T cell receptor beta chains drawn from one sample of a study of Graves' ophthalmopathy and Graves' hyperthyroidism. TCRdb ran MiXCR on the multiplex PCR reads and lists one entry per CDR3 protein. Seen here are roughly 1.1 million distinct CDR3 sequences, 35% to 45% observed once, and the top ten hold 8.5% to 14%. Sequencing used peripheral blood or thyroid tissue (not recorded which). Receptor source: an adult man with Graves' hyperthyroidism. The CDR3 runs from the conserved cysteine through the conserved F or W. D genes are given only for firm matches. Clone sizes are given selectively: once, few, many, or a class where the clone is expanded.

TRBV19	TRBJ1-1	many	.	CASSRQSQDTEAFF	TGTGCCAGTAGTAGACAGAGCCAAGACACTGAAGCTTTCTTT
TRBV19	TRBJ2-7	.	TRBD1	CASSPRIQQGVQGLYEQYF	TGTGCCAGTAGCCCAAGGATTCAACAGGGGGTACAGGGACTCTACGAGCAGTACTTC
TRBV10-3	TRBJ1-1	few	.	CAISGSTYTEAFF	TGTGCCATCAGTGGCTCCACCTACACTGAAGCTTTCTTT
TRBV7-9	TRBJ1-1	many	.	CASSSLSNTEAFF	TGTGCCAGCAGCTCCCTTAGTAACACTGAAGCTTTCTTT
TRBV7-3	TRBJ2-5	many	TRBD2	CASSMTSGEQETQYF	TGTGCCAGCAGCATGACTAGCGGAGAACAAGAGACCCAGTACTTC
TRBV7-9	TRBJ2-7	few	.	CASTEGGGARKQYF	TGTGCCAGCACCGAGGGGGGGGGGGCCCGCAAGCAGTACTTC
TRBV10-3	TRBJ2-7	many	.	CAISSGPGTYEQYF	TGTGCCATCAGTTCCGGACCTGGGACCTACGAGCAGTACTTC
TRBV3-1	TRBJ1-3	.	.	CASSQRTSGNTIYF	TGTGCCAGCAGCCAGAGGACCTCTGGAAACACCATATATTTT
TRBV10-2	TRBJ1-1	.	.	CASSPWGRSGGNTEAFF	TGTGCCAGCAGCCCCTGGGGCAGAAGCGGAGGGAACACTGAAGCTTTCTTT
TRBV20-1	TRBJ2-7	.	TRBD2	CSVRDRGLADYEQYF	TGCAGTGTCAGAGACCGGGGACTAGCGGACTACGAGCAGTACTTC
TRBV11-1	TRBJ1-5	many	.	CAYTVLDQPQHF	TGTGCCTATACGGTACTCGATCAGCCCCAGCATTTT
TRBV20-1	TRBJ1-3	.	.	CSAREGHHSGNTIYF	TGCAGTGCTAGAGAGGGACACCACTCTGGAAACACCATATATTTT
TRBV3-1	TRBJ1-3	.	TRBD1	CASRARDRARNTIYF	TGTGCCAGCAGAGCCAGGGACAGGGCGCGAAACACCATATATTTT
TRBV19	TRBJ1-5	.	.	CASSGWSNQPQHF	TGTGCCAGTAGTGGGTGGAGCAATCAGCCCCAGCATTTT
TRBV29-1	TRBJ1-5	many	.	CSVSQAGSGQPQHF	TGCAGCGTCTCCCAGGCCGGCTCCGGACAGCCCCAGCATTTT
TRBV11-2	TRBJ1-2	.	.	CASIEVGGYRYGYTF	TGTGCCAGCATCGAAGTGGGGGGGTATCGCTATGGCTACACCTTC
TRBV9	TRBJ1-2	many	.	CASSNGGYTF	TGTGCCAGCAGCAACGGAGGCTACACCTTC
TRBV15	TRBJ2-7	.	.	CATSWGGAIPYF	TGTGCCACCAGCTGGGGCGGGGCCATTCCGTACTTC
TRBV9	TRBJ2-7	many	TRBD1	CASSVRTGETYEQYF	TGTGCCAGCAGCGTAAGGACAGGGGAAACCTACGAGCAGTACTTC
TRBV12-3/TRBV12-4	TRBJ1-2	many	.	CASSFGGEGPGGYTF	TGTGCCAGCAGTTTCGGCGGGGAGGGCCCTGGGGGCTACACCTTC
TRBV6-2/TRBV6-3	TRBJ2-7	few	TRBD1	CASSHLRDRGEQYF	TGTGCCAGCAGTCACCTCCGGGACAGGGGCGAGCAGTACTTC
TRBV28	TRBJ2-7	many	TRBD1	CASRSQTGGRTYEQYF	TGTGCCAGCAGATCCCAAACAGGGGGTCGAACCTACGAGCAGTACTTC
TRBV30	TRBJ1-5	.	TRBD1	CAWRGTGGEVSNQPQHF	TGTGCCTGGAGGGGGACAGGGGGCGAGGTGAGCAATCAGCCCCAGCATTTT
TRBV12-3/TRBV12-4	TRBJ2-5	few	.	CASSATGSQEAQYF	TGTGCCAGCAGTGCCACAGGGTCCCAAGAGGCCCAGTACTTC
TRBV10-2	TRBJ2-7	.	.	CASSEPTGYSYEQYF	TGCGCCAGCAGTGAGCCAACAGGATATTCCTACGAGCAGTACTTC
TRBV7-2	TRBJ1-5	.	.	CASRSVGNQPKHF	TGTGCCAGCAGGTCAGTGGGCAATCAGCCCAAGCATTTT
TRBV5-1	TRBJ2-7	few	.	CASSSGTSEYEQYF	TGCGCCAGCAGCTCAGGGACCAGTGAATACGAGCAGTACTTC
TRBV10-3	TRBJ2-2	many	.	CAISDEGGTGELFF	TGTGCCATCAGTGACGAGGGAGGAACCGGGGAGCTGTTTTTT
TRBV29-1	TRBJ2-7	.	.	CRSTLPSSYEQYF	TGCAGGTCTACCCTACCCTCCTCCTACGAGCAGTACTTC
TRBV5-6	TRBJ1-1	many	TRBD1	CASSLRTGIMTEAFF	TGTGCCAGCAGCCTAAGGACAGGGATAATGACTGAAGCTTTCTTT
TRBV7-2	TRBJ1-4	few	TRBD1	CASSHSRDRGAEKLFF	TGCGCCAGCAGCCATTCCCGGGACAGGGGGGCCGAAAAACTGTTTTTT
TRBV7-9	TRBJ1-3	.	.	CASSRSQDYGNTIYF	TGTGCCAGCAGCCGCTCACAGGATTATGGAAACACCATATATTTT
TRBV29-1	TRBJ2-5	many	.	CSVGQGPYGETQYF	TGCAGCGTTGGGCAAGGGCCGTACGGAGAGACCCAGTACTTC
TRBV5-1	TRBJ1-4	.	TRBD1	CASSRTGPTNEKLFF	TGTGCCAGCAGTAGGACAGGCCCAACTAATGAAAAACTGTTTTTT
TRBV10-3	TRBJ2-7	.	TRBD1	CASRNRGGEQYF	TGTGCCAGCAGAAACAGGGGTGGCGAGCAGTACTTC
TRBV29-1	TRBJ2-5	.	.	CSLAETQYF	TGCAGCTTAGCTGAGACCCAGTACTTC
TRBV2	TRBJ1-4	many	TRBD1	CASNPTSTGEREKLFF	TGTGCCAGCAACCCCACGAGTACAGGGGAGCGCGAAAAACTGTTTTTT
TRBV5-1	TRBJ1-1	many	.	CASSSRGIGTEAFF	TGCGCCAGCAGCTCCAGGGGAATAGGCACTGAAGCTTTCTTT
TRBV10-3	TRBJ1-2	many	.	CAISEDRDYGYTF	TGTGCCATCAGTGAAGACAGAGACTATGGCTACACCTTC
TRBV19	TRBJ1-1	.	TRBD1	CASSARGLTEAFF	TGTGCCAGTAGTGCTAGGGGGCTGACTGAAGCTTTCTTT
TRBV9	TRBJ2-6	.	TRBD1	CASSQQGQGAGANVLTF	TGTGCCAGCAGCCAGCAGGGACAGGGCGCTGGGGCCAACGTCCTGACTTTC
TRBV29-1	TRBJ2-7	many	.	CSVVALESYEQYF	TGCAGCGTTGTAGCTCTCGAGTCCTACGAGCAGTACTTC
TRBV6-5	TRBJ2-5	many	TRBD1	CASAHRGPGETQYF	TGTGCCAGCGCGCACAGGGGGCCGGGGGAGACCCAGTACTTC
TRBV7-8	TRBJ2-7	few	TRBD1	CASSHPDPGQGYSEQYF	TGCGCCAGCAGCCATCCAGACCCGGGACAGGGGTATTCCGAGCAGTACTTC
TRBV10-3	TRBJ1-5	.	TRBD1	CAISNGDRAQQPQHF	TGTGCCATCAGTAATGGGGACAGGGCACAGCAGCCCCAGCATTTT
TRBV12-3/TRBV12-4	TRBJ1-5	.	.	CASSLGSTRQLTGYQPQHF	TGTGCCAGCAGTTTAGGGTCGACGCGACAGTTAACCGGGTATCAGCCCCAGCATTTT
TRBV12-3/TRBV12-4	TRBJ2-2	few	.	CASSARANTGELFF	TGTGCCAGTTCCGCGCGGGCGAACACCGGGGAGCTGTTTTTT
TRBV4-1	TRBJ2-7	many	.	CASSHMLVREEQYF	TGCGCCAGCAGCCACATGTTAGTCCGAGAGGAGCAGTACTTC
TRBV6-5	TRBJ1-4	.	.	CASRDVRGTEKLFF	TGTGCCAGCAGGGACGTTCGGGGCACTGAAAAACTGTTTTTT
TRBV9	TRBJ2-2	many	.	CASSVEIGELFF	TGTGCCAGCAGCGTAGAAATCGGGGAGCTGTTTTTT